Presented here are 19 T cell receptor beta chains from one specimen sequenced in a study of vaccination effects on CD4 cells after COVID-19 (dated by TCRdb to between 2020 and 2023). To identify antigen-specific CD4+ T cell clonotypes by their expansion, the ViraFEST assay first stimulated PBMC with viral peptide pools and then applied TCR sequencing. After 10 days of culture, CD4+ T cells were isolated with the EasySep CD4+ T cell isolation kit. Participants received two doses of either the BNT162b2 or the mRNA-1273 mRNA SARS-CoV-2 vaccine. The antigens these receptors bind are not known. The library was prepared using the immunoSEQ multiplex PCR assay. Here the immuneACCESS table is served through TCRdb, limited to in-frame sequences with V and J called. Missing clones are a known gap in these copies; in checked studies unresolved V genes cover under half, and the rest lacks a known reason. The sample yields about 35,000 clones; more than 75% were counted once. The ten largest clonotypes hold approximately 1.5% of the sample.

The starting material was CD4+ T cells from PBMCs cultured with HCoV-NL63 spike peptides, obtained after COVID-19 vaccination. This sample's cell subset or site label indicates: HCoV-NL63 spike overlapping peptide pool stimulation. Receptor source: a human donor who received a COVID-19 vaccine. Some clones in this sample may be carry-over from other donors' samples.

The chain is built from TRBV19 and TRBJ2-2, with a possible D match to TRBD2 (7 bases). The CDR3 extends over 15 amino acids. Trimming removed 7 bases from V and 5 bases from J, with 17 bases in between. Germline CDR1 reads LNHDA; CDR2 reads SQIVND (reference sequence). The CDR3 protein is CASTTRGGRTGELFF. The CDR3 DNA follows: TGTGCCAGTACTACAAGGGGGGGGAGGACCGGGGAGCTGTTTTTT.

In nucleotides, the CDR3 is TGTGCCAGCAGCTCCCCGCGACTAGCGCGCTTCGATACGCAGTATTTT. Translated, it gives CASSSPRLARFDTQYF. The gene calls are TRBV7-2 and TRBJ2-3, with 8 bases lining up with TRBD2. Germline CDR1 is SGHTA and CDR2 is FQGNSA. This CDR3 region has 16 residues. The V and J ends lost 4 bases and 6 bases, in that order; junction bases with no gene match: 12.

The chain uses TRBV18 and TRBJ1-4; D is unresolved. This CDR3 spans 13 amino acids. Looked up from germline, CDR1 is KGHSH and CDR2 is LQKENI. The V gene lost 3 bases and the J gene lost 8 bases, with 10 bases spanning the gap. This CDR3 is CASSPGTREKLFF. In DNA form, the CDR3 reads TGTGCCAGCTCACCCGGTACCCGCGAAAAACTGTTTTTT.

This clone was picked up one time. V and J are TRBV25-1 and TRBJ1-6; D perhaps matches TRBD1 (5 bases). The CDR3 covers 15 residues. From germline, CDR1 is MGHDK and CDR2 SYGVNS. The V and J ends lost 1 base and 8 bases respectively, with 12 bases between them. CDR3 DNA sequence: TGTGCCAGCAGTGAATCTCAGCCAGGGCATTCACCCCTCCACTTT. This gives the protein CASSESQPGHSPLHF.

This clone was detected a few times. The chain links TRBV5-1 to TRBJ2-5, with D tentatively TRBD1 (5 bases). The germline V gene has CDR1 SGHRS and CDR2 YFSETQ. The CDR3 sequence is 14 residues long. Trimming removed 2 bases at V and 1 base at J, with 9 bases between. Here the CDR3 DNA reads TGCGCCAGCAGCTTCCAGGGCCTCCAAGAGACCCAGTACTTC. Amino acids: CASSFQGLQETQYF.

As DNA, the CDR3 is TGCAGCGACAGGGGGACTTTCTCTGGGGCCAACGTCCTGACTTTC. It specifies CSDRGTFSGANVLTF. This chain connects TRBV29-1 to TRBJ2-6; TRBD1 matches 8 bases. From germline, CDR1 is SQVTM and CDR2 ANQGSEA. The ends lost 7 bases at V and 0 bases at J; junction bases unmatched: 5. This CDR3 is 15 amino acids long.

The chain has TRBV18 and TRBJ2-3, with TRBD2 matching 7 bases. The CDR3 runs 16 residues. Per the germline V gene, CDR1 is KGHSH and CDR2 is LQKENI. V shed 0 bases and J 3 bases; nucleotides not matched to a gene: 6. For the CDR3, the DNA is TGTGCCAGCTCACCACCGACTAGCACGGGGACAGATACGCAGTATTTT. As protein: CASSPPTSTGTDTQYF. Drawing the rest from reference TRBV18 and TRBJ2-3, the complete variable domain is NAGVMQNPRHLVRRRGQEARLRCSPMKGHSHVYWYRQLPEEGLKFMVYLQKENIIDESGMPKERFSAEFPKEGPSILRIQQVVRGDSAAYFCASSPPTSTGTDTQYFGPGTRLTVL.

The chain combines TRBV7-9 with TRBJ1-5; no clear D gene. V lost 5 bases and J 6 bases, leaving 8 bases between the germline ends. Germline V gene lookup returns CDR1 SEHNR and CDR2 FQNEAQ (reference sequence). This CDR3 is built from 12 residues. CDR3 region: CASSRIGQPQHF. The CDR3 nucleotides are TGTGCCAGCAGCCGGATCGGTCAGCCCCAGCATTTT.

The CDR3 is CASSPPRAGPNTEAFF. The CDR3, as DNA: TGCGCCAGCAGCCCCCCCCGGGCAGGGCCGAACACTGAAGCTTTCTTT. V is TRBV4-1 and J is TRBJ1-1; tentatively, D is TRBD1 (5 bases). Germline V gene lookup returns CDR1 MGHRA and CDR2 YSYEKL. CDR3 length equals 16 residues. V lost 4 bases and J lost 1, with 16 bases in between.

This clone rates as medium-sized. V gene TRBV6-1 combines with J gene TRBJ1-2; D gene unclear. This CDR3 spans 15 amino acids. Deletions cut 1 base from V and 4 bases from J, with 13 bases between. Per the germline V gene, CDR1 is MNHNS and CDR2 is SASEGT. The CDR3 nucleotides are TGTGCCAGCAGTGAAGTCCATCTTGGGTCCTATGGCTACACCTTC. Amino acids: CASSEVHLGSYGYTF.

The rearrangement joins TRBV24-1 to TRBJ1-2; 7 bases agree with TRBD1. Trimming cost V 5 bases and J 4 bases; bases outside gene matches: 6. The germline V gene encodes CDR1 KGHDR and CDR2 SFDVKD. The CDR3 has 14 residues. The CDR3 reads CATSGEGASYGYTF. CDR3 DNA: TGTGCCACCAGTGGAGAGGGGGCTAGCTATGGCTACACCTTC.

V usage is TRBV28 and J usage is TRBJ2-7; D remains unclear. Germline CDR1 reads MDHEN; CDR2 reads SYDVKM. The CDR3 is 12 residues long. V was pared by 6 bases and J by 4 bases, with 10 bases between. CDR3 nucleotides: TGTGCCAGCAGGCAAGCAGGTTACGAGCAGTACGTC. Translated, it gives CASRQAGYEQYV.

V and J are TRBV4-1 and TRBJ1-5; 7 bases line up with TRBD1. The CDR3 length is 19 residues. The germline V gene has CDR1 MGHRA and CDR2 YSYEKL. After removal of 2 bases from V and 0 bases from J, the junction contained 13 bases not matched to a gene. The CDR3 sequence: CASSQHISRQGTSNQPQHF. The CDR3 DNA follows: TGCGCCAGCAGCCAACATATCTCCCGACAGGGAACTAGCAATCAGCCCCAGCATTTT.

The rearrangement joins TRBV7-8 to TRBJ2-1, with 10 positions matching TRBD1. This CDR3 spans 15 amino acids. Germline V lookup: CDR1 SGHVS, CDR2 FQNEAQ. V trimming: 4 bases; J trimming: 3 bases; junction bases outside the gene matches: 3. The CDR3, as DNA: TGTGCCAGCAGCTCCGGGACAGGGGTCTACAATGAGCAGTTCTTC. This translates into CASSSGTGVYNEQFF.

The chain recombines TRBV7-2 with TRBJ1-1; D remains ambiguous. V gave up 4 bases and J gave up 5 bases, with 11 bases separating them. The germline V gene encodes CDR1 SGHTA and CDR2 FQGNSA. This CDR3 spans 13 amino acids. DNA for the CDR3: TGTGCCAGCAGCTCGGATGGGAGAACTGAAGCTTTCTTT. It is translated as CASSSDGRTEAFF.

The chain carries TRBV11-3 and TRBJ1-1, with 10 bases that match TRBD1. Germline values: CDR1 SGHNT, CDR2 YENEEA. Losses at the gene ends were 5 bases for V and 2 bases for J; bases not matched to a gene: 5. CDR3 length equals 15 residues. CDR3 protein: CASSEGQGENTEAFF. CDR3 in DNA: TGTGCCAGCAGCGAAGGACAGGGGGAAAACACTGAAGCTTTCTTT.

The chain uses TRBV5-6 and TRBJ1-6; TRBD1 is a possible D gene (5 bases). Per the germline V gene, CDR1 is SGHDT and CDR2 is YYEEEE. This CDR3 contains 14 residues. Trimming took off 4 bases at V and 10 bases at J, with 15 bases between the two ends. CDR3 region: CASSTAGPESPLHF. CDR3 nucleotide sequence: TGTGCCAGCAGCACAGCAGGGCCGGAATCACCCCTCCACTTT.

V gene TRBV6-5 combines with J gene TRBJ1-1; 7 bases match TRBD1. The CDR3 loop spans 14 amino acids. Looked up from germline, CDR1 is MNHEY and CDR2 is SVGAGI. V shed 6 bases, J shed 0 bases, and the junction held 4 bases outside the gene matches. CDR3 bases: TGTGCCAGCAGCCCACAGGGGATGAACACTGAAGCTTTCTTT. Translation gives CASSPQGMNTEAFF.

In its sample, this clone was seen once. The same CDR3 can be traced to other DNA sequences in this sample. The DNA for the CDR3 is TGTGCCAGCAGCGTAGTTGGGAACACCGGGGAGCTGTTTTTT. The encoded protein is CASSVVGNTGELFF. The rearrangement uses TRBV9 and TRBJ2-2, with D unresolved. V lost 0 bases and J 1 base, leaving 4 bases between the germline ends. Germline CDR1 reads SGDLS; CDR2 reads YYNGEE. CDR3 length: 14 residues.